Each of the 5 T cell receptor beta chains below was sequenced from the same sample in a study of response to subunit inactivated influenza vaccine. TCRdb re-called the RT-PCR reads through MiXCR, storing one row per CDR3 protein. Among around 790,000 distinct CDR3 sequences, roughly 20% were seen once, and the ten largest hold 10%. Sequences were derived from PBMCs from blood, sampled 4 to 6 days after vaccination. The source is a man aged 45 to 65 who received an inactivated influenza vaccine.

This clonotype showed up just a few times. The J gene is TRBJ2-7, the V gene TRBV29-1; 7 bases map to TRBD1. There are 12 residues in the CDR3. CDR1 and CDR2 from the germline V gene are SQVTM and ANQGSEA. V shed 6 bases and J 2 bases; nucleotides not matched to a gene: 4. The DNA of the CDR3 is TGCAGCGTCGTGGGACAGCCCTACGAGCAGTACTTC. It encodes CSVVGQPYEQYF.

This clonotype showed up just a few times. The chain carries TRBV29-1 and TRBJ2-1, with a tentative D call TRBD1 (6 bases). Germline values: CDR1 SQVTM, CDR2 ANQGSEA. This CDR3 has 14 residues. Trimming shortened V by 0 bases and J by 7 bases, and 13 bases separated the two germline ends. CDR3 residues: CSVEDRTEGNEQFF. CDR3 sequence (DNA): TGCAGCGTTGAAGATCGGACAGAAGGGAATGAGCAGTTCTTC.

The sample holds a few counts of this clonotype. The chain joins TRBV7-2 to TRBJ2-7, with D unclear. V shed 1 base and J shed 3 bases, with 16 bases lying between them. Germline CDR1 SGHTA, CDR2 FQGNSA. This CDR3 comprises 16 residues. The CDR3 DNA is TGTGCCAGCAGCTTAGTGTTACGGCAGAGCTACTACGAGCAGTACTTC. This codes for CASSLVLRQSYYEQYF.

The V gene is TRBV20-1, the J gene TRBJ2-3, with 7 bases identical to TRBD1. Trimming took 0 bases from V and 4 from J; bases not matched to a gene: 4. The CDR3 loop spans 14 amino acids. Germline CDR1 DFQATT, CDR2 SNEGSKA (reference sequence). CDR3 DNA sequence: TGCAGTGCTAGAGATTTCGGGACAGCAGATACGCAGTATTTT. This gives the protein CSARDFGTADTQYF.

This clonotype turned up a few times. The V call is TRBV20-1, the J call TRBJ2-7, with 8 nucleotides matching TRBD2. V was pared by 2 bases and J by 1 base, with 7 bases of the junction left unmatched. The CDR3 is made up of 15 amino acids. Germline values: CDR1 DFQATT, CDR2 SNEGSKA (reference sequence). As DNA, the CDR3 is TGCAGTGCTAGAAGTCCGACTAGCGCATCCTACGAGCAGTACTTC. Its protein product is CSARSPTSASYEQYF.